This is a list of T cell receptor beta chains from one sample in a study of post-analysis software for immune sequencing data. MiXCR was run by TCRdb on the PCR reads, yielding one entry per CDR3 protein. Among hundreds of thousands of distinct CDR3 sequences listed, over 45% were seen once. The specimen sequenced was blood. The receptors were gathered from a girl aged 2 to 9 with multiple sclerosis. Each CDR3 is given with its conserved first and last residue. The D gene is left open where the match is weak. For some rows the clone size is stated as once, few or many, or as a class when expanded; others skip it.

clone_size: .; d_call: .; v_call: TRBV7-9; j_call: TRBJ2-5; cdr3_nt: TGTGCCAGCAGCTTAGGATCGTACCAAGAGACCCAGTACTTC; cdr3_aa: CASSLGSYQETQYF
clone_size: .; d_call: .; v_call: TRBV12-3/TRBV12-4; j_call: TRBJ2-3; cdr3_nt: TGTGCCAGCAGTCCACCCCCGGCGGGACCCACAGATACGCAGTATTTT; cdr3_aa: CASSPPPAGPTDTQYF
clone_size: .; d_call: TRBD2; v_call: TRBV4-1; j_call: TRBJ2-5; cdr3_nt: TGCGCCAGCAGCCTAGGGACTAGCGGGAGAGGGAACGGAGAGACCCAGTACTTC; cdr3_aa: CASSLGTSGRGNGETQYF
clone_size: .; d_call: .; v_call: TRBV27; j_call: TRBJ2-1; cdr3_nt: TGTGCCAGCAGTTTAGAGTTCGGGGGGCTCTCCTACAATGAGCAGTTCTTC; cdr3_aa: CASSLEFGGLSYNEQFF
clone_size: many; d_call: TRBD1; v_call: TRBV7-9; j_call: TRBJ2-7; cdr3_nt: TGTGCCAGCAGCCGGGACAGCTCCTACGAGCAGTACTTC; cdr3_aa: CASSRDSSYEQYF
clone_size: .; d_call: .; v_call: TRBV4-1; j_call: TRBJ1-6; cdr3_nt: TGCGCCAGCAGCCAAGAATCAACAGCCAATTCACCCCTCCACTTT; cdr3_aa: CASSQESTANSPLHF
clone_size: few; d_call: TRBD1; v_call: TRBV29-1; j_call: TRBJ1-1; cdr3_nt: TGCAGCGTTGAAAAGGGACAGGGAGTCATGAACACTGAAGCTTTCTTT; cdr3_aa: CSVEKGQGVMNTEAFF
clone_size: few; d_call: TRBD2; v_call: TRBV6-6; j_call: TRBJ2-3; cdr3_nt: TGTGCCAGCTTGCGGGAGGGTGGAGATACGCAGTATTTT; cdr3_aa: CASLREGGDTQYF
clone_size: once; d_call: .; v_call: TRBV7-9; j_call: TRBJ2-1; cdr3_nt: TGTGCCAGCAGCTCCGCCGGGACCAATTACAATGAGCAGTTCTTC; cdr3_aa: CASSSAGTNYNEQFF
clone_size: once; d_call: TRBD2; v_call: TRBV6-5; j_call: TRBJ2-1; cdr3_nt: TGTGCCAGCAGTCTAGCGGGCTTCTACAATGAGCAGTTCTTC; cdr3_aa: CASSLAGFYNEQFF
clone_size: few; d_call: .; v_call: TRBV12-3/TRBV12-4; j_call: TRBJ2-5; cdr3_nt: TGTGCCAGCAGTTCCCCTAGCGAAGAGACCCAGTACTTC; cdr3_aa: CASSSPSEETQYF
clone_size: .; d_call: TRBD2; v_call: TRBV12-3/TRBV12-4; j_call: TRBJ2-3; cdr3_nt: TGTGCCACCCATCGCGGGGGAGGGGCAGATACGCAGTATTTT; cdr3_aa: CATHRGGGADTQYF
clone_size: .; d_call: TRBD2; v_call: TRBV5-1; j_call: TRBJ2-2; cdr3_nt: TGCGCCAGCAGCCTTACTAGCGCGAACACCGGGGAGCTGTTTTTT; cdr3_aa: CASSLTSANTGELFF
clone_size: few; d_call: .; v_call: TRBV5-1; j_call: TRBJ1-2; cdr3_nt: TGCGCCAGCAGCTTGGTCGGGGTCGGCTACACCTTC; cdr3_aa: CASSLVGVGYTF
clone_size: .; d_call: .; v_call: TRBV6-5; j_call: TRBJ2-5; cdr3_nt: TGTGCCAGCAGTTCATTTAGCGGTCCCGCTGGGACCCAGTACTTC; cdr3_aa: CASSSFSGPAGTQYF
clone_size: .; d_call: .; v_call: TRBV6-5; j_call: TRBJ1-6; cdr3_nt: TGTGCCAGCAGTTACTCGATTCGAGGGGGAGGCGATTCACCCCTCCACTTT; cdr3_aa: CASSYSIRGGGDSPLHF